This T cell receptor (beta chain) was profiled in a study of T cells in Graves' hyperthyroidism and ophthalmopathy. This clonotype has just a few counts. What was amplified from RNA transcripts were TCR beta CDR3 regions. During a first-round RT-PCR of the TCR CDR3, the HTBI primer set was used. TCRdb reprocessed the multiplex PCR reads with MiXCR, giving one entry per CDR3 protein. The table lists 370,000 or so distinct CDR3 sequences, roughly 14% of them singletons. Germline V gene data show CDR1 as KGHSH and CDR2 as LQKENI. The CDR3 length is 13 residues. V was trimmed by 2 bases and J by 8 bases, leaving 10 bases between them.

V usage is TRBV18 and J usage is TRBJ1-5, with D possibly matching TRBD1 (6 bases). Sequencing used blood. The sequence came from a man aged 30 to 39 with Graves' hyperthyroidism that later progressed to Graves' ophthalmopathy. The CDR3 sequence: CASSPRQEKPQHF. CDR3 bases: TGTGCCAGCTCACCAAGACAGGAGAAGCCCCAGCATTTT.